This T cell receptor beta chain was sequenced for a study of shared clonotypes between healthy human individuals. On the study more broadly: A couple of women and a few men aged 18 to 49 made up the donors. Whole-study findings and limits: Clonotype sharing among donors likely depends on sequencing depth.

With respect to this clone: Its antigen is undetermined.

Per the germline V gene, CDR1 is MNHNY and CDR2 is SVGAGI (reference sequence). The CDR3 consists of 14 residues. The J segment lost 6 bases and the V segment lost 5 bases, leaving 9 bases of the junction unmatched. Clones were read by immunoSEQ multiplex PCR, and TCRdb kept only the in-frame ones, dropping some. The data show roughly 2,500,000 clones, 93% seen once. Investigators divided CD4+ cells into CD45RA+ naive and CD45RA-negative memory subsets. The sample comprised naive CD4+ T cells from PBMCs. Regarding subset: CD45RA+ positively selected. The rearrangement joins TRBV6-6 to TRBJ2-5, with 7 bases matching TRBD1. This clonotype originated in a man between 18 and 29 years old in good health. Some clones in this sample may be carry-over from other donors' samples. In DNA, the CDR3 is TGTGCCAGCAGTCCGACCGGGACAGCCAAGACCCAGTACTTC. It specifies CASSPTGTAKTQYF.